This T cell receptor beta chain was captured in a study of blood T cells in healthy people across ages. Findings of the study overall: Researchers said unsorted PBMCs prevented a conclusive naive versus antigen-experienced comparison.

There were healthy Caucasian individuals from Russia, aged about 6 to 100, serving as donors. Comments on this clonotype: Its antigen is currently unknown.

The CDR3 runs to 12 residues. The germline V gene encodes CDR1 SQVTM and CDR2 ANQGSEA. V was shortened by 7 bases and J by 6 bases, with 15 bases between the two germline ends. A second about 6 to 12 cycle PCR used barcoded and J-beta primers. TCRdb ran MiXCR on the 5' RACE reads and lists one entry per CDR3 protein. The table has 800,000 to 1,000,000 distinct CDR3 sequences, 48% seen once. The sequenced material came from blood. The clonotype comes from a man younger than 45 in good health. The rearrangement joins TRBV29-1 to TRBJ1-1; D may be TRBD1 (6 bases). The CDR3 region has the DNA TGCAGCGCCACCGGGGGACAATCTGAAGCTTTCTTT. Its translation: CSATGGQSEAFF. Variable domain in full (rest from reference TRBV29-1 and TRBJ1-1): SAVISQKPSRDICQRGTSLTIQCQVDSQVTMMFWYRQQPGQSLTLIATANQGSEATYESGFVIDKFPISRPNLTFSTLTVSNMSPEDSSIYLCSATGGQSEAFFGQGTRLTVV.